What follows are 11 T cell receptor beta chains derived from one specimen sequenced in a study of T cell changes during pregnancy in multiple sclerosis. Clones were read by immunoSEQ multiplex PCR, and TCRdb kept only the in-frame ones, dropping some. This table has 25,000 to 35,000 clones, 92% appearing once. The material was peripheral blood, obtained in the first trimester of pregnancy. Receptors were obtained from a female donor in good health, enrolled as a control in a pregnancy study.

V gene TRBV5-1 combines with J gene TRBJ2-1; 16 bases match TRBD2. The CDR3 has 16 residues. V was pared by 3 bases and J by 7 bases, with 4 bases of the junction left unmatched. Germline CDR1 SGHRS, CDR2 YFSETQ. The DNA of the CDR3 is TGCGCCAGCAGCTCGGGACTAGCGGGAGGGTGGAATGAGCAGTTCTTC. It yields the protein CASSSGLAGGWNEQFF. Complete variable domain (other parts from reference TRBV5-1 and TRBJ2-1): KAGVTQTPRYLIKTRGQQVTLSCSPISGHRSVSWYQQTPGQGLQFLFEYFSETQRNKGNFPGRFSGRQFSNSRSEMNVSTLELGDSALYLCASSSGLAGGWNEQFFGPGTRLTVL.

CDR3 loop: CASSLRAGGGTEAFF. For the CDR3, the DNA is TGTGCCAGCAGCTTAAGGGCAGGTGGGGGGACTGAAGCTTTCTTT. V is TRBV11-2 and J is TRBJ1-1; D perhaps matches TRBD1 (5 bases). The CDR3 spans 15 residues. Germline V CDR1 and CDR2: SGHAT, FQNNGV. V lost 2 bases to trimming and J lost 5 bases, with 15 bases between them.

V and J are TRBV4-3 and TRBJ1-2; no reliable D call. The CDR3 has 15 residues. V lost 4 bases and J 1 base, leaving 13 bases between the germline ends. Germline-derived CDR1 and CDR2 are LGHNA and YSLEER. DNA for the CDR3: TGCGCCAGCAGCCCCCGGTCCCGCGGTAACTATGGCTACACCTTC. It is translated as CASSPRSRGNYGYTF.

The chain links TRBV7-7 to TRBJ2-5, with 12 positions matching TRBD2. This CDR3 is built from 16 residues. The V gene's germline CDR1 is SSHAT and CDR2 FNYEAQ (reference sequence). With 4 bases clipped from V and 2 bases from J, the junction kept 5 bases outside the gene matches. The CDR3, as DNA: TGTGCCAGCAGCTATAGACTAGCGGGGGCTCAAGAGACCCAGTACTTC. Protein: CASSYRLAGAQETQYF.

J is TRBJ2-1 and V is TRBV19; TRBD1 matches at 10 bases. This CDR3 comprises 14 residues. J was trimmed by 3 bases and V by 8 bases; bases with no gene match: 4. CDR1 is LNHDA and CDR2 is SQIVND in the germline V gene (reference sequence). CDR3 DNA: TGTGCCAGTCGACAGGGGGCAGGCTACAATGAGCAGTTCTTC. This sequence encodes CASRQGAGYNEQFF.

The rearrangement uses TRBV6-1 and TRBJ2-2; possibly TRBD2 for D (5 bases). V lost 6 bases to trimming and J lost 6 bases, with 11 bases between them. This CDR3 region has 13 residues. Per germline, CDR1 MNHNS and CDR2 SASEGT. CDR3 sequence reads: CASRTSGAGELFF. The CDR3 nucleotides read TGTGCCAGCAGAACGAGCGGTGCCGGGGAGCTGTTTTTT.

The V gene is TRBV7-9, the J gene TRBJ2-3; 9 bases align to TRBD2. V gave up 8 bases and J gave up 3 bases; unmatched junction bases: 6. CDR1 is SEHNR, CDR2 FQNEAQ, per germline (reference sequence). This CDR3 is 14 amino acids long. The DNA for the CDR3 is TGTGCCAGCTCAAGCGGGAGGTTAACAGATACGCAGTATTTT. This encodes CASSSGRLTDTQYF.

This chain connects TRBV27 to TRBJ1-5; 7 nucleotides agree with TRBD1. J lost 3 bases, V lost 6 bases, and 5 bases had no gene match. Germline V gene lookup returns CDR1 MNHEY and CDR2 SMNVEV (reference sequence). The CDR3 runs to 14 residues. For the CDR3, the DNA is TGTGCCAGCAGAAAACAGGGGCCCAATCAGCCCCAGCATTTT. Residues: CASRKQGPNQPQHF.

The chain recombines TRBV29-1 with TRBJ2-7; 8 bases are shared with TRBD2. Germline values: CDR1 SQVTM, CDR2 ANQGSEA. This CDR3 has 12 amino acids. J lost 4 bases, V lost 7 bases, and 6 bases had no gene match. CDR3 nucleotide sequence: TGCAGCGCAAGGACTAGCCCATACGAGCAGTACTTC. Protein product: CSARTSPYEQYF.

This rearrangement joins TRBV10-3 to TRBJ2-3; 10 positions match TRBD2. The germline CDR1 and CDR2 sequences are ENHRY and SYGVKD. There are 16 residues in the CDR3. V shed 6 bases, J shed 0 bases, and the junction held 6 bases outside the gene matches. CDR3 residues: CAIRSGRAPSTDTQYF. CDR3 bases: TGTGCCATCAGGAGCGGGAGGGCCCCGAGCACAGATACGCAGTATTTT.

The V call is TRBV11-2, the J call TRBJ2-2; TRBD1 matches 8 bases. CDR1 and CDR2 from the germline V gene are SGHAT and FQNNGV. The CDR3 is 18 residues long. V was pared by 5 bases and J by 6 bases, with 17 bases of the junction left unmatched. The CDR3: CASSVSSGTGKGPGELFF. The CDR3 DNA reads TGTGCCAGCAGCGTGAGCTCCGGGACAGGAAAAGGTCCCGGGGAGCTGTTTTTT.